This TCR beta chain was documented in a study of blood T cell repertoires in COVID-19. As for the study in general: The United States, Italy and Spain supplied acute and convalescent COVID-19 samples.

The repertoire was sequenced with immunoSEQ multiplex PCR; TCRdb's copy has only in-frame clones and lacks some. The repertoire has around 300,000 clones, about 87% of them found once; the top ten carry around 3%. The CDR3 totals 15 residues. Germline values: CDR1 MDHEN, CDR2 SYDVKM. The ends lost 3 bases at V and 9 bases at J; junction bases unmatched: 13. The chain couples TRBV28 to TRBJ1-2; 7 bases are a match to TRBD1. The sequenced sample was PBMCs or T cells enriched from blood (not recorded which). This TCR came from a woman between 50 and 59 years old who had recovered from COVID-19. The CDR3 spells CASSFILGAGGSYTF. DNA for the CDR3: TGTGCCAGCAGTTTCATTCTTGGGGCAGGGGGAAGCTACACCTTC.